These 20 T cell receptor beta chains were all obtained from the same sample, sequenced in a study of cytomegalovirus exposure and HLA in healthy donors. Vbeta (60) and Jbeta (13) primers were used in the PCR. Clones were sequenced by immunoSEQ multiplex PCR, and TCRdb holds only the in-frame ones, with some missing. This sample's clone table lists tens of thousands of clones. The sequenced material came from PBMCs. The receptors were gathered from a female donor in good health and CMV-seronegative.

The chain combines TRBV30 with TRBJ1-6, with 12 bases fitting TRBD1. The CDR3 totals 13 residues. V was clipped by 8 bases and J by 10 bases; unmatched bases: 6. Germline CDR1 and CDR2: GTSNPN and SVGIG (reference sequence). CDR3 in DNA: TGTGCCGGGGGGGACAGGGGGCGGTCACCCCTCCACTTT. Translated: CAGGDRGRSPLHF.

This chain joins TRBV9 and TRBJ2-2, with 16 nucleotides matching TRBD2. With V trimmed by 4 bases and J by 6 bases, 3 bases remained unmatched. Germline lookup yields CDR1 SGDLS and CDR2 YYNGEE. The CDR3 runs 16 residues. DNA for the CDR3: TGTGCCAGCAGCATGGGACTAGCGGGGGGGCCCGGGGAGCTGTTTTTT. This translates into CASSMGLAGGPGELFF.

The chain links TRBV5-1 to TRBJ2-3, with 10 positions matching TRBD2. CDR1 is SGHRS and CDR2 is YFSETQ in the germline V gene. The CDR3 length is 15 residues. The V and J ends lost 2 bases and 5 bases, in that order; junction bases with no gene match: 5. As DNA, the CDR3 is TGCGCCAGCAGCTTCCCTAGCGGGAGCGGAGATACGCAGTATTTT. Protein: CASSFPSGSGDTQYF.

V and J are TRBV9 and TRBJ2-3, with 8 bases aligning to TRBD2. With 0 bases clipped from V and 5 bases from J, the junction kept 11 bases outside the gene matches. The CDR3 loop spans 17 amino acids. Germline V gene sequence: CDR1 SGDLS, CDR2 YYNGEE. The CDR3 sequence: CASSVDGAGGLQDTQYF. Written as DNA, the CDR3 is TGTGCCAGCAGCGTAGACGGGGCGGGGGGACTCCAAGATACGCAGTATTTT.

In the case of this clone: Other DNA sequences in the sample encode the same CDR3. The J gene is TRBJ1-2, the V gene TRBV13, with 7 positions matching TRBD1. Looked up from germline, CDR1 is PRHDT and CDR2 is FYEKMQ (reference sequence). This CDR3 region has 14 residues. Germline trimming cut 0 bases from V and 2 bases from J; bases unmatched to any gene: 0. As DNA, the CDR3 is TGTGCCAGCAGCTTAGGGACAGGGAACTATGGCTACACCTTC. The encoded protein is CASSLGTGNYGYTF.

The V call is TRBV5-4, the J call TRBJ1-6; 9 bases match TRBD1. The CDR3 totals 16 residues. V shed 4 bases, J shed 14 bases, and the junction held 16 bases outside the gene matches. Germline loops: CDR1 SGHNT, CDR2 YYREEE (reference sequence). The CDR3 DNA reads TGTGCCAGCAGCGGAGGACAGGGGCGCACGGGTGGGTCCCTCCACTTT. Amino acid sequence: CASSGGQGRTGGSLHF. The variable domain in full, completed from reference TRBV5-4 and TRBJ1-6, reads ETGVTQSPTHLIKTRGQQVTLRCSSQSGHNTVSWYQQALGQGPQFIFQYYREEENGRGNFPPRFSGLQFPNYSSELNVNALELDDSALYLCASSGGQGRTGGSLHFGNGTRLTVT.

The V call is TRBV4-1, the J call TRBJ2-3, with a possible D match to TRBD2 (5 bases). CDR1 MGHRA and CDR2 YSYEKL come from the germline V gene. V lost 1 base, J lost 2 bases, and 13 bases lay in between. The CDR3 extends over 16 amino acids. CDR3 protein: CASSQASGINTDTQYF. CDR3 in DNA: TGCGCCAGCAGCCAAGCCAGCGGCATTAACACAGATACGCAGTATTTT.

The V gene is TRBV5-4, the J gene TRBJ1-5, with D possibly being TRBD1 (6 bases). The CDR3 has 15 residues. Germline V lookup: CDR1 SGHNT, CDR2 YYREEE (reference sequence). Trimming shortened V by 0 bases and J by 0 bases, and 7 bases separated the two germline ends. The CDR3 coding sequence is TGTGCCAGCAGCTTGGGCAGGGGTAGCAATCAGCCCCAGCATTTT. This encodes CASSLGRGSNQPQHF.

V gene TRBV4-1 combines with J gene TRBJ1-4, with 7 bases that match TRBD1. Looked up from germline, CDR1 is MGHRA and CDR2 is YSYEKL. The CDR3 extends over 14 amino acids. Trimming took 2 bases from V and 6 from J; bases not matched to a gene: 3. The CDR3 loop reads CASSQRQGYEKLFF. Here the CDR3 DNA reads TGCGCCAGCAGCCAAAGACAGGGATATGAAAAACTGTTTTTT.

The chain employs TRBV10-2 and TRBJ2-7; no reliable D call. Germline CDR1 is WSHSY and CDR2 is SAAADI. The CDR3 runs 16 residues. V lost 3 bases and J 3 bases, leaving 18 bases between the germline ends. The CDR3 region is CASSDNRLVGGYEQYF. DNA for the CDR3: TGCGCCAGCAGTGATAACCGACTCGTAGGTGGCTACGAGCAGTACTTC.

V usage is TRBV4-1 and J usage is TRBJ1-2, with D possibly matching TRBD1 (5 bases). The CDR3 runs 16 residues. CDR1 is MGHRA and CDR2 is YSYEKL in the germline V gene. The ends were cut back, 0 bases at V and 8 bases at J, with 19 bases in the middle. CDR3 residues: CASSQESAGRDDGYTF. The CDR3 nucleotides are TGCGCCAGCAGCCAAGAGTCAGCAGGGCGGGATGACGGCTACACCTTC.

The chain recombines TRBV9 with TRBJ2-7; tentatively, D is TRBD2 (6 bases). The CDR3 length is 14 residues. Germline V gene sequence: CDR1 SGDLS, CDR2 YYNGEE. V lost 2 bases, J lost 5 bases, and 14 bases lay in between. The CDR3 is CASSVGGASDEQYF. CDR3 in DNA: TGTGCCAGCAGCGTGGGGGGAGCTTCGGACGAGCAGTACTTC. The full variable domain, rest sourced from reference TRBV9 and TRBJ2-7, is DSGVTQTPKHLITATGQRVTLRCSPRSGDLSVYWYQQSLDQGLQFLIQYYNGEERAKGNILERFSAQQFPDLHSELNLSSLELGDSALYFCASSVGGASDEQYFGPGTRLTVT.

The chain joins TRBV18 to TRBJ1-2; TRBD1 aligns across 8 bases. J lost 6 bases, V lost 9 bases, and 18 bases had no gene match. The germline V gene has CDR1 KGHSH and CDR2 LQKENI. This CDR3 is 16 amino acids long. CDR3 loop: CARYQTGVKGGHGYTF. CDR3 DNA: TGTGCCAGGTATCAGACAGGGGTCAAGGGCGGGCATGGCTACACCTTC. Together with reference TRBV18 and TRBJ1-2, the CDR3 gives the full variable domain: NAGVMQNPRHLVRRRGQEARLRCSPMKGHSHVYWYRQLPEEGLKFMVYLQKENIIDESGMPKERFSAEFPKEGPSILRIQQVVRGDSAAYFCARYQTGVKGGHGYTFGSGTRLTVV.

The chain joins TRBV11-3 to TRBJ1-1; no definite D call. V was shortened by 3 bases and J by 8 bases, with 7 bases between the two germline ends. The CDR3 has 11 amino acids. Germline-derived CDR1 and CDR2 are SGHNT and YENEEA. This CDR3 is CASSLGREAFF. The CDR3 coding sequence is TGTGCCAGCAGCTTGGGCAGGGAAGCTTTCTTT.

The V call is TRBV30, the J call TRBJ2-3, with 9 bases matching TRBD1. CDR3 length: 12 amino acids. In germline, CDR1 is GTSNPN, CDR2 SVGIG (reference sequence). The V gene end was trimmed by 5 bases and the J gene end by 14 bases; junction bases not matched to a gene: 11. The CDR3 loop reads CAWSRVGTGRYF. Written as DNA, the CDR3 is TGTGCCTGGTCAAGGGTGGGGACAGGGAGGTATTTT. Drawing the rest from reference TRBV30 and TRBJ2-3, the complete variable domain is SQTIHQWPATLVQPVGSPLSLECTVEGTSNPNLYWYRQAAGRGLQLLFYSVGIGQISSEVPQNLSASRPQDRQFILSSKKLLLSDSGFYLCAWSRVGTGRYFGPGTRLTVL.

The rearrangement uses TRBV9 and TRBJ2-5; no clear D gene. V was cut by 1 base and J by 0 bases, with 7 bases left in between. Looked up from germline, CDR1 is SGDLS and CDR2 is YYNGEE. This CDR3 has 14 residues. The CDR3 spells CASSVSVDQETQYF. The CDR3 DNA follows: TGTGCCAGCAGCGTATCCGTAGACCAAGAGACCCAGTACTTC.

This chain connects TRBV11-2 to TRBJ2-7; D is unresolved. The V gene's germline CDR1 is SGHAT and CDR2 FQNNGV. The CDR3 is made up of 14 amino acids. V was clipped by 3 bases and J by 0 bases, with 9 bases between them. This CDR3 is CASSLMQVSYEQYF. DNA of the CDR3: TGTGCCAGCAGCTTGATGCAGGTCTCCTACGAGCAGTACTTC.

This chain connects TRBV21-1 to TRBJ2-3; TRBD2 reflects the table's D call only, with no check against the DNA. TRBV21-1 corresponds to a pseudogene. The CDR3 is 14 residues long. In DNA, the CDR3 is TGTGCCAGCAGCAAAGTTGTGAGTACAGATACGCAGTATTTT. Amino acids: CASSKVVSTDTQYF.

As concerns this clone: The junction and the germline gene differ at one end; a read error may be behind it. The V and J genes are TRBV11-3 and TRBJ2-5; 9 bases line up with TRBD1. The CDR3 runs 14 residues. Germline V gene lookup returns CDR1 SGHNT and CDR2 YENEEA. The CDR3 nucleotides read TGTGCCAGCAGGTTAGGCGGACAGGGGGAGACCCAGTACTTC. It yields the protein CASRLGGQGETQYF.

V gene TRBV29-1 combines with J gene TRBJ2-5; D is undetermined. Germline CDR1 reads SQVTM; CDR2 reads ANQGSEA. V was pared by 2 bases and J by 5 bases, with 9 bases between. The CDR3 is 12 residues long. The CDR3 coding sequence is TGCAGCGTTGAACAGATCGGGGAGACCCAGTACTTC. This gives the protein CSVEQIGETQYF.